The 20 T cell receptor beta chains reported below all come from one sample, sequenced in a study of PD-L1 blockade in urothelial cancer. Time point: peripheral blood 6 weeks after treatment start. Repertoires were generated with immunoSEQ multiplex PCR, while TCRdb's copy carries only in-frame clones and drops some. Of 40,000 to 45,000 clones listed, roughly 85% are singletons. Material: PBMCs, obtained around atezolizumab (anti-PD-L1) treatment. The receptors stem from an older man with urothelial cancer.

This chain connects TRBV2 to TRBJ2-5; D unclear. Trimming took 3 bases from V and 2 from J, leaving 10 bases between them. The CDR3 loop spans 14 amino acids. Germline assignment: CDR1 SNHLY and CDR2 FYNNEI. Here the CDR3 reads CASSENWAQETQYF. CDR3 nucleotides: TGTGCCAGCAGTGAGAATTGGGCTCAAGAGACCCAGTACTTC.

The V gene is TRBV30, the J gene TRBJ2-4; a possible D gene is TRBD1 (5 bases). V lost 1 base, J lost 5 bases, and 9 bases lay in between. CDR1 is GTSNPN, CDR2 SVGIG, per germline (reference sequence). The CDR3 is 13 residues long. The CDR3 region is CAWSGGRENIQYF. The CDR3 DNA follows: TGTGCCTGGAGTGGTGGCAGGGAAAACATTCAGTACTTC.

This clone occurred a few times. The V gene is TRBV4-1, the J gene TRBJ2-7; 10 bases are a match to TRBD2. With V trimmed by 2 bases and J by 4 bases, 8 bases remained unmatched. Looked up from germline, CDR1 is MGHRA and CDR2 is YSYEKL. The length of the CDR3 is 16 residues. CDR3 sequence reads: CASSQTPSGRLYEQYF. DNA of the CDR3: TGCGCCAGCAGCCAAACCCCTAGCGGGAGATTATACGAGCAGTACTTC.

The chain employs TRBV18 and TRBJ2-1, with unresolved D. Germline values: CDR1 KGHSH, CDR2 LQKENI. With 6 bases removed from V and 4 bases from J, the gap between germline ends came to 16 bases. This CDR3 contains 15 residues. CDR3 region: CASSPAQTTYNEQFF. CDR3 nucleotide sequence: TGTGCCAGCTCCCCAGCCCAAACAACGTACAATGAGCAGTTCTTC.

The V and J genes are TRBV18 and TRBJ2-3, with TRBD2 matching 7 bases. The CDR3 has 16 amino acids. CDR1 and CDR2 from the germline V gene are KGHSH and LQKENI. V dropped 1 base and J dropped 1; count of bases not matched to a gene: 5. The CDR3 sequence is CASSPRGREGTDTQYF. In DNA, the CDR3 is TGTGCCAGCTCACCACGGGGACGGGAGGGCACAGATACGCAGTATTTT. Complete variable domain (other parts from reference TRBV18 and TRBJ2-3): NAGVMQNPRHLVRRRGQEARLRCSPMKGHSHVYWYRQLPEEGLKFMVYLQKENIIDESGMPKERFSAEFPKEGPSILRIQQVVRGDSAAYFCASSPRGREGTDTQYFGPGTRLTVL.

The V and J genes are TRBV11-2 and TRBJ2-1; TRBD2 is a possible D gene (6 bases). Trimming removed 5 bases at V and 9 bases at J, with 23 bases between. Germline-derived CDR1 and CDR2 are SGHAT and FQNNGV. The CDR3 has 16 residues. The CDR3 here is CASSPDTGASYGEQFF. CDR3 DNA: TGTGCCAGCAGCCCAGATACGGGAGCCAGTTACGGTGAGCAGTTCTTC.

In DNA, the CDR3 is TGTGCCAGCTCACCCGGGACACCTCCAGATACGCAGTATTTT. It translates to CASSPGTPPDTQYF. The V and J genes are TRBV18 and TRBJ2-3, with a possible D match to TRBD1 (6 bases). Trimming took off 3 bases at V and 4 bases at J, with 11 bases between the two ends. The CDR3 length is 14 residues. Looked up from germline, CDR1 is KGHSH and CDR2 is LQKENI.

This clone was counted once. The V and J genes are TRBV7-2 and TRBJ1-2; perhaps TRBD1 as D (5 bases). Germline-derived CDR1 and CDR2 are SGHTA and FQGNSA. The V gene lost 2 bases and the J gene lost 4 bases, with 14 bases spanning the gap. The length of the CDR3 is 15 residues. This chain's CDR3 is CASSLNRGEGYGYTF. In DNA form, the CDR3 reads TGTGCCAGCAGCTTAAACCGGGGGGAGGGCTATGGCTACACCTTC.

The rearrangement uses TRBV5-1 and TRBJ2-2, with no clear D. The CDR3 consists of 16 residues. The V and J ends lost 0 bases and 0 bases respectively, with 9 bases between them. Germline assignment: CDR1 SGHRS and CDR2 YFSETQ. CDR3 coding DNA: TGCGCCAGCAGCTTGGTACGCGGTACGAACACCGGGGAGCTGTTTTTT. The encoded protein is CASSLVRGTNTGELFF.

The rearrangement uses TRBV5-1 and TRBJ1-1; D not resolved. The CDR3 totals 14 residues. The germline V and J ends were trimmed by 1 base and 0 bases, with 7 bases remaining between them. Germline V CDR1 and CDR2: SGHRS, YFSETQ. The CDR3 DNA follows: TGCGCCAGCAGCTTGTTGTCTCTGAACACTGAAGCTTTCTTT. It translates to CASSLLSLNTEAFF.

This clone was recorded once. This chain joins TRBV29-1 and TRBJ2-7; 9 nucleotides agree with TRBD1. Trimming cost V 6 bases and J 6 bases; bases outside gene matches: 3. CDR3 length: 11 amino acids. In germline, CDR1 is SQVTM, CDR2 ANQGSEA. CDR3 sequence: CSVGQGTEQYF. The CDR3 DNA reads as TGCAGCGTGGGACAGGGTACCGAGCAGTACTTC.

This clone was detected only a few times. V and J are TRBV5-4 and TRBJ2-1; the match to TRBD2 covers 7 bases. The CDR3 sequence is 16 residues long. Germline CDR1 is SGHNT and CDR2 is YYREEE (reference sequence). The V and J ends lost 4 bases and 1 base, in that order; junction bases with no gene match: 8. The chain's CDR3 is CASSKETSVSYNEQFF. Here the CDR3 DNA reads TGTGCCAGCAGCAAAGAAACTAGCGTATCCTACAATGAGCAGTTCTTC.

The chain couples TRBV5-1 to TRBJ2-5; D perhaps matches TRBD2 (6 bases). V lost 4 bases to trimming and J lost 2 bases, with 12 bases between them. This CDR3 is 14 amino acids long. The V gene's germline CDR1 is SGHRS and CDR2 YFSETQ. CDR3 protein: CASSLGLQQETQYF. The CDR3, as DNA: TGCGCCAGCAGCCTGGGACTCCAGCAAGAGACCCAGTACTTC.

V usage is TRBV7-8 and J usage is TRBJ2-2; a weak D match, TRBD2 (5 bases). From germline, CDR1 is SGHVS and CDR2 FQNEAQ. The CDR3 extends over 14 amino acids. V lost 3 bases and J lost 4, with 9 bases in between. CDR3 in DNA: TGTGCCAGCAGCTTGGACTCGGCCACCGGGGAGCTGTTTTTT. Translating gives CASSLDSATGELFF.

The V and J genes are TRBV10-3 and TRBJ1-5; 8 nucleotides match TRBD1. The CDR3 is 16 residues long. V lost 0 bases to trimming and J lost 6 bases; unmatched junction nucleotides: 7. Per the germline V gene, CDR1 is ENHRY and CDR2 is SYGVKD. The CDR3 coding sequence is TGTGCCATCAGTGAGTCAGGGCAGGGGGCCGGTCAGCCCCAGCATTTT. This codes for CAISESGQGAGQPQHF.

This CDR3 reads CASSSGDAETQYF. The DNA for the CDR3 is TGTGCCAGCAGTAGCGGGGACGCAGAGACCCAGTACTTC. The chain carries TRBV2 and TRBJ2-5; 7 nucleotides line up with TRBD2. The CDR3 covers 13 residues. Germline V gene data show CDR1 as SNHLY and CDR2 as FYNNEI. After removal of 5 bases from V and 4 bases from J, the junction contained 4 bases not matched to a gene.

This sequence joins TRBV6-5 and TRBJ2-2; no reliable D call. Trimming removed 0 bases at V and 6 bases at J, with 11 bases between. CDR1 is MNHEY and CDR2 is SVGAGI in the germline V gene. CDR3 size: 15 residues. CDR3 sequence: CASSYSNPRSGELFF. Written as DNA, the CDR3 is TGTGCCAGCAGTTACTCGAATCCTAGGTCCGGGGAGCTGTTTTTT.

This clone has only one observation. The V and J genes are TRBV5-4 and TRBJ1-1, with TRBD1 identical over 7 bases. Trimming cost V 4 bases and J 5 bases; bases outside gene matches: 14. Germline CDR1 SGHNT, CDR2 YYREEE (reference sequence). This CDR3 region has 16 residues. CDR3 coding DNA: TGTGCCAGCAGCGGACAGACAGGGTCATCCCGAACTGAAGCTTTCTTT. It specifies CASSGQTGSSRTEAFF.

This clone was recorded only once. This chain links TRBV7-2 with TRBJ2-5; D possibly corresponds to TRBD2 (6 bases). CDR1 SGHTA and CDR2 FQGNSA come from the germline V gene. The CDR3 runs 13 residues. Trimming took 5 bases from V and 2 from J, leaving 9 bases between them. CDR3 amino acids: CASSKEGQETQYF. The CDR3 bases are TGTGCCAGCAGCAAGGAGGGGCAAGAGACCCAGTACTTC.

V is TRBV6-6 and J is TRBJ1-5, with 9 bases aligning to TRBD1. V lost 4 bases, J lost 2 bases, and 0 bases stayed unmatched. The CDR3 runs 14 residues. Germline V gives CDR1 MNHNY, CDR2 SVGAGI (reference sequence). The CDR3 is CASSWTGGNQPQHF. The CDR3 region has the DNA TGTGCCAGCAGTTGGACAGGGGGCAATCAGCCCCAGCATTTT.